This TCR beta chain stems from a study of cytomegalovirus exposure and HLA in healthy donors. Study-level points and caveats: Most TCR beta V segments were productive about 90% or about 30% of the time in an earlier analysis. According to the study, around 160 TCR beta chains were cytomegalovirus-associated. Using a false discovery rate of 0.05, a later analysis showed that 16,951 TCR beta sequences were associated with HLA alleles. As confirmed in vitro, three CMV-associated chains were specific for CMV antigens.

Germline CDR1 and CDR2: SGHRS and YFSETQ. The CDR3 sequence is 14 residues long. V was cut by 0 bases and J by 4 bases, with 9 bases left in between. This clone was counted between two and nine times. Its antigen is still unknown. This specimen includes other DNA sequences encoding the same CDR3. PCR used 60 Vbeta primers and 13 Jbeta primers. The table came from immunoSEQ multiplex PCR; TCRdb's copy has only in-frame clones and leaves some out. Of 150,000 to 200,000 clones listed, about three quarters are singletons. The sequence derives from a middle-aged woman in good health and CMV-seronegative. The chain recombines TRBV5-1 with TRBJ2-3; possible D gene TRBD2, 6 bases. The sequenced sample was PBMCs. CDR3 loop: CASSLGLAADTQYF. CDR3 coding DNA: TGCGCCAGCAGCTTGGGATTAGCGGCAGATACGCAGTATTTT.